This passage covers 3 T cell receptor beta chains from one sample sequenced in a study of cytomegalovirus exposure and HLA in healthy donors. The PCR ran on 60 Vbeta and 13 Jbeta primers. Method: immunoSEQ multiplex PCR; TCRdb's copy keeps in-frame clones and lacks some. The table shows approximately 160,000 clones, with 65% to 80% occurring only once. Sequences were obtained from PBMCs. Source of these receptors: a woman aged 40 to 50 in good health and CMV-seropositive.

This chain connects TRBV10-2 to TRBJ2-2; the match to TRBD2 covers 10 bases. V gave up 8 bases and J gave up 6 bases; unmatched junction bases: 9. Germline V gene lookup returns CDR1 WSHSY and CDR2 SAAADI. This CDR3 is built from 15 residues. The CDR3 DNA sequence: TGCGCCAGCGTAAGACTAGCGGGCCTCCCCGGGGAGCTGTTTTTT. Encoded protein: CASVRLAGLPGELFF.

The chain combines TRBV30 with TRBJ1-4, with 10 bases aligning to TRBD1. Trimming took 5 bases from V and 8 from J; bases not matched to a gene: 5. CDR3 length: 13 amino acids. Germline V gene sequence: CDR1 GTSNPN, CDR2 SVGIG (reference sequence). The CDR3 spells CAWGGGQGEKLFF. The CDR3 nucleotides are TGTGCCTGGGGTGGGGGACAGGGGGAAAAACTGTTTTTT.

The chain joins TRBV30 to TRBJ2-7, with 11 bases matching TRBD2. Germline trimming cut 1 base from V and 3 bases from J; bases unmatched to any gene: 5. In germline, CDR1 is GTSNPN, CDR2 SVGIG (reference sequence). This CDR3 is built from 15 residues. CDR3 coding DNA: TGTGCCTGGAGTGCCGCCGGGACTAGCGGCTACGAGCAGTACTTC. It translates to CAWSAAGTSGYEQYF.